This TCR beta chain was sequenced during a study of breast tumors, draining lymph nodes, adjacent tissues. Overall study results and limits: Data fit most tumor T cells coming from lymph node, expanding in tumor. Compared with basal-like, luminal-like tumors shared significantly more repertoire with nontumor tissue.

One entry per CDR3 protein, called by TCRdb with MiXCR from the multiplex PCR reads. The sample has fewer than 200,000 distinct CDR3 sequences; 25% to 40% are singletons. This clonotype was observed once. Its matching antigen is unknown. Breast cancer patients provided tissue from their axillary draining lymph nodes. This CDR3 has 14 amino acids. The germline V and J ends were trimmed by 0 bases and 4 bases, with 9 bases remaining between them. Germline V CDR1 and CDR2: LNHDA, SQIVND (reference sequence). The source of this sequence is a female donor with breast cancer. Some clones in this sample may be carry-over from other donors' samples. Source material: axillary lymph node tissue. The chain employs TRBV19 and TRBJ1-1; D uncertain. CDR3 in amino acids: CASSIDVGFTEAFF. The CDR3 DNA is TGTGCCAGTAGTATAGATGTGGGGTTCACTGAAGCTTTCTTT.